A single sample is the source of the 26 T cell receptor beta chains below, sequenced in a study of T cell changes during pregnancy in multiple sclerosis. Libraries were prepared by immunoSEQ multiplex PCR; TCRdb keeps only in-frame clonotypes and omits some of them. The sample carries some 80,000 clones, about 89% recorded once. The sample in question was peripheral blood, obtained in the first trimester of pregnancy. The receptor source for this set is a female donor in good health, enrolled as a control in a pregnancy study.

The V gene is TRBV9, the J gene TRBJ1-1; D is possibly TRBD1 (5 bases). Germline loops: CDR1 SGDLS, CDR2 YYNGEE. V was trimmed by 0 bases and J by 10 bases, leaving 16 bases between them. This CDR3 contains 14 residues. The CDR3 DNA is TGTGCCAGCAGCGTAGGCCACGCGACAGTTAGAGCTTTCTTT. Translated, it gives CASSVGHATVRAFF.

Here the CDR3 reads CASSPVSPETQYF. CDR3 DNA sequence: TGTGCCAGCAGCCCCGTCAGTCCAGAGACCCAGTACTTC. V usage is TRBV9 and J usage is TRBJ2-5; D call uncertain. In germline, CDR1 is SGDLS, CDR2 YYNGEE. Between the trimmed V and J ends, which lost 4 bases and 4 bases, there was a span of 11 bases. The CDR3 totals 13 residues.

This clone was detected once. This chain uses TRBV5-1 with TRBJ1-5, with 9 bases matching TRBD1. Germline loops: CDR1 SGHRS, CDR2 YFSETQ. J lost 4 bases, V lost 4 bases, and 6 bases had no gene match. This CDR3 has 15 residues. The CDR3 nucleotides read TGCGCCAGCAGCCTGGGGACAGGGATAAATCAGCCCCAGCATTTT. Protein sequence: CASSLGTGINQPQHF.

This clone was recorded a few times. The genes are TRBV19 and TRBJ1-1, with D possibly being TRBD1 (6 bases). The CDR3 is 14 amino acids. Trimming took 4 bases from V and 6 from J, leaving 15 bases between them. In germline, CDR1 is LNHDA, CDR2 SQIVND (reference sequence). The CDR3 nucleotides are TGTGCCAGTAGTAGTGGCCGTCCAGGGGCTGAAGCTTTCTTT. Encoded protein: CASSSGRPGAEAFF.

V is TRBV5-8 and J is TRBJ1-6; a weak D match, TRBD1 (5 bases). From germline, CDR1 is SGHTS and CDR2 YDEGEE. The V gene lost 0 bases and the J gene lost 0 bases, with 16 bases spanning the gap. The CDR3 runs to 19 residues. CDR3 amino acids: CASSLVRGAGSSYNSPLHF. The CDR3 nucleotides read TGTGCCAGCAGCTTGGTACGAGGGGCGGGGAGCTCCTATAATTCACCCCTCCACTTT.

The chain combines TRBV20-1 with TRBJ1-1, with D possibly matching TRBD1 (6 bases). The CDR3 length is 11 residues. Germline CDR1 and CDR2: DFQATT and SNEGSKA (reference sequence). CDR3 region: CRPAQGTEAFF. The CDR3 DNA sequence: TGCAGACCCGCCCAGGGGACTGAAGCTTTCTTT.

J is TRBJ2-2 and V is TRBV9; TRBD2 agrees at 12 bases. This CDR3 is 18 amino acids long. CDR1 and CDR2 from the germline V gene are SGDLS and YYNGEE. The J segment lost 4 bases and the V segment lost 0 bases, leaving 7 bases of the junction unmatched. The DNA of the CDR3 is TGTGCCAGCAGCGTAGAACTAGCGGGGGGCAGTGGCACCGGGGAGCTGTTTTTT. Protein product: CASSVELAGGSGTGELFF.

This clone was seen just once. A read error may produce the germline difference seen at one junction end. This chain connects TRBV7-7 to TRBJ2-5; D might be TRBD1 (6 bases). Germline values: CDR1 SSHAT, CDR2 FNYEAQ (reference sequence). This CDR3 has 14 amino acids. CDR3 DNA: TGTGCTAGCAGCCCTGCAGGAGGACAGGAGACCCAGTACTTC. Translating gives CASSPAGGQETQYF.

The chain joins TRBV19 to TRBJ1-5, with TRBD1 matching 7 bases. Germline V gene sequence: CDR1 LNHDA, CDR2 SQIVND (reference sequence). There are 13 residues in the CDR3. J lost 2 bases, V lost 6 bases, and 1 base had no gene match. In DNA form, the CDR3 reads TGTGCCAGTAGACAGGGGCGCAATCAGCCCCAGCATTTT. It is translated as CASRQGRNQPQHF.

In nucleotides, the CDR3 is TGTGCCAGCAGTGACCAACGCCCCAGGGGAGGGGGAGAAAAACTGTTTTTT. This encodes CASSDQRPRGGGEKLFF. The chain recombines TRBV6-4 with TRBJ1-4; a weak D match, TRBD1 (6 bases). CDR3 length: 17 residues. V lost 2 bases to trimming and J lost 8 bases, with 21 bases between them. Germline loops: CDR1 MRHNA, CDR2 SNTAGT.

This clone appeared a single time. The chain has TRBV6-5 and TRBJ1-2; 10 bases agree with TRBD1. CDR3 length: 15 amino acids. The junction had 6 bases not matched to a gene; V was cut back by 6 bases and J by 2 bases. Germline V gene sequence: CDR1 MNHEY, CDR2 SVGAGI. The CDR3 sequence: CASRPDRGQNYGYTF. CDR3 bases: TGTGCCAGCAGGCCCGACAGGGGGCAAAACTATGGCTACACCTTC.

This chain connects TRBV5-1 to TRBJ1-1; 12 positions match TRBD1. V trimming: 3 bases; J trimming: 0 bases; junction bases outside the gene matches: 12. Per germline, CDR1 SGHRS and CDR2 YFSETQ. This CDR3 has 19 amino acids. The CDR3 reads CASSWDRGLDSPLNTEAFF. CDR3 bases: TGCGCCAGCAGCTGGGACAGGGGGCTGGACTCGCCCTTGAACACTGAAGCTTTCTTT.

The V gene is TRBV2, the J gene TRBJ1-2; TRBD1 matches at 9 bases. Germline values: CDR1 SNHLY, CDR2 FYNNEI. The CDR3 consists of 12 residues. V shed 7 bases and J 8 bases; nucleotides not matched to a gene: 5. The CDR3 is CASTITGGGYTF. The CDR3 nucleotides read TGTGCCAGCACCATCACAGGGGGCGGCTACACCTTC.

CDR3 DNA sequence: TGCGCCAGCAGCTCCTCGGGGGACAGCCAAGAGACCCAGTACTTC. It codes for CASSSSGDSQETQYF. The chain carries TRBV5-1 and TRBJ2-5; a possible D gene is TRBD1 (7 bases). Looked up from germline, CDR1 is SGHRS and CDR2 is YFSETQ. V was pared by 3 bases and J by 1 base, with 13 bases between. The CDR3 spans 15 residues.

The chain is built from TRBV7-2 and TRBJ2-7; 8 bases align to TRBD2. Losses at the gene ends were 1 base for V and 6 bases for J; bases not matched to a gene: 8. Germline V gene lookup returns CDR1 SGHTA and CDR2 FQGNSA. CDR3 length: 15 residues. The CDR3 protein is CASSLGAGAQSEQYF. As DNA, the CDR3 is TGTGCCAGCAGCTTAGGAGCGGGGGCACAAAGCGAGCAGTACTTC.

The chain has TRBV15 and TRBJ2-5; 10 positions agree with TRBD1. This CDR3 contains 17 residues. Germline assignment: CDR1 LNHNV and CDR2 YYDKDF (reference sequence). J was trimmed by 3 bases and V by 0 bases; bases with no gene match: 7. CDR3 in DNA: TGTGCCACCAGCAGAGATAGTTGGGACAGGGGTAAAGAGACCCAGTACTTC. Amino acid sequence: CATSRDSWDRGKETQYF.

The chain uses TRBV19 and TRBJ2-3, with 8 bases aligning to TRBD1. This CDR3 region has 14 residues. The germline V gene has CDR1 LNHDA and CDR2 SQIVND (reference sequence). Germline trimming cut 10 bases from V and 4 bases from J; bases unmatched to any gene: 10. In DNA form, the CDR3 reads TGTGCCACCAGACAGGGGATCGGGGCAGATACGCAGTATTTT. Translation: CATRQGIGADTQYF. The full variable domain, with the rest looked up from reference TRBV19 and TRBJ2-3, is DGGITQSPKYLFRKEGQNVTLSCEQNLNHDAMYWYRQDPGQGLRLIYYSQIVNDFQKGDIAEGYSVSREKKESFPLTVTSAQKNPTAFYLCATRQGIGADTQYFGPGTRLTVL.

V gene TRBV6-5 combines with J gene TRBJ2-1; 7 bases map to TRBD2. CDR1 and CDR2 from the germline V gene are MNHEY and SVGAGI. V lost 4 bases and J lost 8; bases outside the gene matches: 8. This CDR3 has 14 residues. The CDR3 sequence: CASSWGLFSDEQFF. In DNA, the CDR3 is TGTGCCAGCAGTTGGGGACTATTTAGCGATGAGCAGTTCTTC.

The rearrangement uses TRBV7-9 and TRBJ1-1; D gene uncertain. Per germline, CDR1 SEHNR and CDR2 FQNEAQ (reference sequence). The V end was cut by 5 bases, the J end by 1 base, with 11 bases between. The CDR3 spans 14 residues. CDR3: CASSPLRQNTEAFF. The CDR3 coding sequence is TGTGCCAGCAGCCCACTTAGACAGAACACTGAAGCTTTCTTT.

V gene TRBV14 combines with J gene TRBJ2-7, with D tentatively TRBD2 (6 bases). The V and J ends lost 4 bases and 2 bases respectively, with 15 bases between them. This CDR3 has 15 amino acids. CDR1 is SGHDN and CDR2 is FVKESK in the germline V gene. CDR3 bases: TGTGCCAGCAGCCCGATGGCGGGGCCCCCCTACGAGCAGTACTTC. Encoded protein: CASSPMAGPPYEQYF.

The V gene is TRBV6-1, the J gene TRBJ2-6; the D is unclear. Germline-derived CDR1 and CDR2 are MNHNS and SASEGT. Trimming removed 7 bases at V and 1 base at J, with 11 bases between. This CDR3 has 15 residues. CDR3 bases: TGTGCCAGCAATAAGCAGGTATCTGGGGCCAACGTCCTGACTTTC. Translating it yields CASNKQVSGANVLTF.

Only one count was recorded for this clone. This sequence joins TRBV5-1 and TRBJ2-6; a possible D gene is TRBD1 (5 bases). The CDR3 has 18 residues. V lost 0 bases and J 1 base, leaving 14 bases between the germline ends. Germline CDR1 is SGHRS and CDR2 is YFSETQ. In DNA form, the CDR3 reads TGCGCCAGCAGCTTGGGGGGCCAACGTAGGTCTGGGGCCAACGTCCTGACTTTC. Its translation is CASSLGGQRRSGANVLTF. The full variable domain, with the rest looked up from reference TRBV5-1 and TRBJ2-6, is KAGVTQTPRYLIKTRGQQVTLSCSPISGHRSVSWYQQTPGQGLQFLFEYFSETQRNKGNFPGRFSGRQFSNSRSEMNVSTLELGDSALYLCASSLGGQRRSGANVLTFGAGSRLTVL.

The chain couples TRBV5-5 to TRBJ1-4, with 9 nucleotides matching TRBD1. CDR1 and CDR2 (germline): SGHKS, YYEKEE (reference sequence). CDR3 length: 16 residues. V shed 2 bases, J shed 8 bases, and the junction held 10 bases outside the gene matches. The CDR3 loop is CASSLQPGQGHEKLFF. The CDR3 region has the DNA TGTGCCAGCAGCTTACAACCGGGACAGGGCCACGAAAAACTGTTTTTT. Full variable domain (outside the CDR3, taken from reference TRBV5-5 and TRBJ1-4): DAGVTQSPTHLIKTRGQQVTLRCSPISGHKSVSWYQQVLGQGPQFIFQYYEKEERGRGNFPDRFSARQFPNYSSELNVNALLLGDSALYLCASSLQPGQGHEKLFFGSGTQLSVL.

The V gene is TRBV14, the J gene TRBJ1-3, with D uncertain. Germline assignment: CDR1 SGHDN and CDR2 FVKESK. The CDR3 extends over 14 amino acids. V was pared by 1 base and J by 9 bases, with 13 bases between. The CDR3 sequence is CASSQVNVLGTIYF. The CDR3 DNA follows: TGTGCCAGCAGCCAAGTCAACGTCCTAGGCACCATATATTTT.

This sequence joins TRBV7-2 and TRBJ2-7; TRBD2 matches 13 bases. The germline gives CDR1 SGHTA, CDR2 FQGNSA. The V segment lost 5 bases and the J segment 6 bases; nucleotides outside the gene matches: 7. The CDR3 totals 15 residues. The CDR3 sequence is CASSRGLAGRGEQYF. The CDR3 region has the DNA TGTGCCAGCAGCCGGGGACTAGCGGGGAGAGGCGAGCAGTACTTC.

This clone was recorded only once. An end of the junction differs from the germline gene, which may be a read error. The chain combines TRBV7-7 with TRBJ1-4; tentative D call: TRBD1 (6 bases). This CDR3 is built from 13 residues. Germline V gene data show CDR1 as SSHAT and CDR2 as FNYEAQ (reference sequence). CDR3: CASSLGGGAPRFF. CDR3 nucleotides: TGTGCTAGCAGCTTAGGGGGGGGAGCGCCCAGATTTTTT. The variable domain in full, completed from reference TRBV7-7 and TRBJ1-4, reads GAGVSQSPRYKVTKRGQDVTLRCDPISSHATLYWYQQALGQGPEFLTYFNYEAQPDKSGLPSDRFSAERPEGSISTLTIQRTEQRDSAMYRCASSLGGGAPRFFGSGTQLSVL.